This T cell receptor beta chain is drawn from a study of cytomegalovirus exposure and HLA in healthy donors. Study-wide findings and caveats: There were about 160 TCR beta chains listed as cytomegalovirus-associated. Later, an analysis found that TCR clusters from the first cohort tended to co-occur in the 120 or so validation repertoires.

Per germline, CDR1 DFQATT and CDR2 SNEGSKA (reference sequence). This CDR3 region has 10 residues. V was cut by 2 bases and J by 8 bases, with 3 bases left in between. As for this clone: Antigen specificity is unknown.

Profiling relied on immunoSEQ multiplex PCR, and the TCRdb table lists in-frame clones only, not all of them. The table lists some 46,000 clones, approximately 90% of them singletons. The sequenced sample was PBMCs. The sequence derives from a man between 18 and 29 years old in good health and CMV-seronegative. This rearrangement joins TRBV20-1 to TRBJ1-4, with D unresolved. CDR3 sequence: CSARQEKLFF. The CDR3 DNA is TGCAGTGCTAGACAGGAAAAACTGTTTTTT.